This record looks at one T cell receptor (beta chain) sequence and its context. This entry comes from a study of blood T cell repertoires in COVID-19. The overall study: There were acute and convalescent COVID-19 samples, and they came from the United States, Italy and Spain. PBMCs, B-cell-depleted T cells, or T cells were the source of the cDNA or gDNA that made up the material.

Original processing notes: Reference gene primers were amplified, and this amplification served to estimate nucleated cell counts. The data were produced by immunoSEQ multiplex PCR, yet TCRdb's version contains in-frame clones alone and is incomplete. V, J and clone size derive from that table, while D and trimming were established from the DNA sequence. The sample holds some 200,000 clones, about 86% seen once. This receptor was identified in a woman aged 70 to 79 with COVID-19, enrolled during active disease. The sample taken for sequencing was peripheral blood.

The CDR3 here is CASSQGDRETDTEAFF. CDR3 DNA sequence: TGTGCCAGCAGCCAGGGGGACAGGGAAACTGACACTGAAGCTTTCTTT. The gene calls are TRBV21-1 and TRBJ1-1; TRBD1 is the table's D call, not checked against the DNA. TRBV21-1 constitutes a pseudogene. This CDR3 contains 16 residues.